Sequencing of this T cell receptor (beta chain) was carried out in a study of identical twins (dated by TCRdb to about 2016). About the full investigation: To test whether fetal clonotypes persist, this study deep-sequenced TCR alpha and beta repertoires from monozygotic twins, from unrelated adults of various ages, and from cord blood. Replicate twin experiments were performed at different times using different library preparation protocols to rule out contamination. Points the paper makes about the study in general: Abundant cord blood beta clonotypes carried fewer insertions; young adult naive repertoires showed a weaker similar trend, while memory repertoires showed none. Excess twin sharing in beta out-of-frame sequences was weaker because fewer shared sequences lowered the signal-to-noise ratio. In monozygotic twins, recombination models systematically underestimated out-of-frame TCR alpha sharing, but the models matched the sharing seen between unrelated individuals. Invariant T cells such as MAIT and iNKT could partly confound zero-insertion analyses, although diverse VJ usage argued against such confounding for most clonotypes. Because the same donors could not be followed over many years, the conclusions relied on cross-sectional statistical analysis. Compared with coincidental sharing between unrelated individuals, out-of-frame TCR alpha sequences shared between twins showed an excess of sequences with low generation probability.

This clonotype was picked up many times. It lacks a known antigen. Nothing much larger sits one base from this clone, and base qualities are not available. The library was produced with 5' RACE. The instrument given in TCRdb is Illumina HiSeq 2000. Template switching added a universal primer binding site, and the final cDNA carried a unique molecular identifier that allowed TCR cDNA molecules to be counted accurately. Specific primers in the conserved constant-segment region were used to synthesize first-strand cDNA for TCR alpha and beta chains. To control for contamination, each cDNA library was double barcoded with a SMART-Mk sample barcode plus Illumina barcodes. Two successive PCR steps introduced TruSeq adapter sequences along with Illumina sample barcodes. TCR alpha and beta cDNA libraries were sequenced on the Illumina HiSeq platform with custom primers. Per the original workflow: Raw reads were processed with MiGEC to extract unique molecular identifiers, and MiXCR was used to determine CDR3 positions. Recombination models were inferred per individual with the repgenHMM and IGoR tools using an EM algorithm. Shared clonotype analysis was performed with the tcR package in R, normalizing sharing by the product of cloneset sizes. To study raw recombination without the effects of thymic and clonal selection, out-of-frame nonproductive sequences were analyzed. TCRdb trimmed public reads at Q25 via fastp, called clones via MiXCR and kept in-frame beta chains. Entries are consolidated by CDR3 protein sequence, retaining the most common genes and DNA. The V and J calls shown here were made by TCRdb, not taken from the authors' results. The sample yields 1.5 million to 2 million distinct CDR3 sequences; more than 30% were counted once. The ten largest clonotypes hold over 0.25% of the sample.

V loses 5 bases of germline sequence and J loses 0 bases, and the interval between the two ends is 9 bases. CDR1 and CDR2 are read off the germline V gene as SGHDT and YYEEEE. The CDR3 starts with the cysteine, ends with the phenylalanine, and has 15 residues. The only DNA kept is the CDR3, 45 bases in frame from the first base. Only healthy Caucasian donors were included. The receptor comes from a newborn girl in good health. The chain links TRBV5-6 with TRBJ2-6; the D gene remains uncertain. Specimen: cord blood. In nucleotide form, the sequence is TGTGCCAGCAGACTACGGGCCTCTGGGGCCAACGTCCTGACTTTC. Translated, it reads CASRLRASGANVLTF.